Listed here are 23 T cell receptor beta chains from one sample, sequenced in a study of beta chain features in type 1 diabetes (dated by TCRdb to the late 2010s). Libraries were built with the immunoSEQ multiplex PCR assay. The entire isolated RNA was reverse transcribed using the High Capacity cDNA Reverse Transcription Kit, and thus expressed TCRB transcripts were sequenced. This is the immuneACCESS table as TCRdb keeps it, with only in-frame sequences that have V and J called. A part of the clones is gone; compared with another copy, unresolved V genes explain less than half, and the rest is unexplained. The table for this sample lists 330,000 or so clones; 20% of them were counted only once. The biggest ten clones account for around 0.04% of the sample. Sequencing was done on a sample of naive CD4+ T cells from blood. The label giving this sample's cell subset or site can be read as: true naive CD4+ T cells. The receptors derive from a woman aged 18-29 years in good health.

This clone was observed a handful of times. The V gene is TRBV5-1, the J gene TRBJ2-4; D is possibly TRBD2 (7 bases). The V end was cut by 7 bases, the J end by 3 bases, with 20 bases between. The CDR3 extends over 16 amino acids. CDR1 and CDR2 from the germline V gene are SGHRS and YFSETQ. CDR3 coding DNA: TGCGCCAGCGGGGCGGGGGCCGCCTTAGACAAAAACATTCAGTACTTC. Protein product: CASGAGAALDKNIQYF.

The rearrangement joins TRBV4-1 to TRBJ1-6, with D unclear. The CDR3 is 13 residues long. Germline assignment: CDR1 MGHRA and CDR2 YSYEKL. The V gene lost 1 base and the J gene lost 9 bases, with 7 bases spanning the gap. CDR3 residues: CASSQVAVSPLHF. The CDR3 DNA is TGCGCCAGCAGCCAAGTGGCAGTTTCACCCCTCCACTTT.

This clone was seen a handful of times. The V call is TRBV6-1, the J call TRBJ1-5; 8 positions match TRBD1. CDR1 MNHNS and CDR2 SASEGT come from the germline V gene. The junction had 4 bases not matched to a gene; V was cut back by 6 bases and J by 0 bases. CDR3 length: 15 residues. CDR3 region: CASRGQVNSNQPQHF. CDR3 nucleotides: TGTGCCAGCAGGGGACAGGTTAATAGCAATCAGCCCCAGCATTTT.

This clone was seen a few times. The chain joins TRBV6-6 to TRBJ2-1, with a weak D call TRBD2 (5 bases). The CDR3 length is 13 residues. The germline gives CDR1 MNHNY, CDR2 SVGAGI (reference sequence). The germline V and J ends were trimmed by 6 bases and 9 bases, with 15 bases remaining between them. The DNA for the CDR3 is TGTGCCAGCAGCTCGGGGAGCTCGGGTGAGCAGTTCTTC. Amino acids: CASSSGSSGEQFF.

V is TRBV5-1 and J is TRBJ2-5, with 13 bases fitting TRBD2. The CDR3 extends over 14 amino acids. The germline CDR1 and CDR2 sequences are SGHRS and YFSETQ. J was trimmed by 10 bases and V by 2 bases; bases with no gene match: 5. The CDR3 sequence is CASSLGLAGEDQYF. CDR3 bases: TGCGCCAGCAGCTTAGGACTAGCGGGAGAGGACCAGTACTTC.

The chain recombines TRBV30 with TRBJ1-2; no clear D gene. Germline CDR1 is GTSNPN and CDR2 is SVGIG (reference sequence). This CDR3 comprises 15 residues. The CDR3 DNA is TGTGCAGTAATGGTTTCTGTGGGTAGGCGGTCTGGCTACACCTTC. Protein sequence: CAVMVSVGRRSGYTF.

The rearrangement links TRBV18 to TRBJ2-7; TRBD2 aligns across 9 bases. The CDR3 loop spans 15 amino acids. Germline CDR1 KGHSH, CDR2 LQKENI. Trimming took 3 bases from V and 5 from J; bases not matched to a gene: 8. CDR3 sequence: CASSPLAGVGNEQYF. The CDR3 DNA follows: TGTGCCAGCTCACCCTTAGCGGGAGTAGGGAACGAGCAGTACTTC. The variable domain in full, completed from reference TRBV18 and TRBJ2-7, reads NAGVMQNPRHLVRRRGQEARLRCSPMKGHSHVYWYRQLPEEGLKFMVYLQKENIIDESGMPKERFSAEFPKEGPSILRIQQVVRGDSAAYFCASSPLAGVGNEQYFGPGTRLTVT.

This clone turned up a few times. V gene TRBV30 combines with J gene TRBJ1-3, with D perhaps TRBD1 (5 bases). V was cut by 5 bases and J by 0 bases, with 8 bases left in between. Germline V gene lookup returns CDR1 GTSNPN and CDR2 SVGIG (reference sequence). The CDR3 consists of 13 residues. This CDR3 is CAWDRRSGNTIYF. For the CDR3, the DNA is TGTGCCTGGGACAGACGCTCTGGAAACACCATATATTTT.

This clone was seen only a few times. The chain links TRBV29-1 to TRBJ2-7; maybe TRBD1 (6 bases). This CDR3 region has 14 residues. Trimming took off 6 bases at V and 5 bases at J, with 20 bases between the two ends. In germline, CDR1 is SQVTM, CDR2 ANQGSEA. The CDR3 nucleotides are TGCAGCGTCTATACAGGGTCTTTGAGGGACGAGCAGTACTTC. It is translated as CSVYTGSLRDEQYF.

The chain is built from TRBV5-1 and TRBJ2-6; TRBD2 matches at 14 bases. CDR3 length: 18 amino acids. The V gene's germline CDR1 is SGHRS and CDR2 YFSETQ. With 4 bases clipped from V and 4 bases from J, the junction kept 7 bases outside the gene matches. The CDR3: CASSLGLAGVSGANVLTF. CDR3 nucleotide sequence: TGCGCCAGCAGCCTGGGACTAGCGGGGGTGTCGGGGGCCAACGTCCTGACTTTC.

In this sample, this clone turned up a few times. CDR3 loop: CSVGGTRVNEQFF. In DNA form, the CDR3 reads TGCAGCGTTGGTGGGACTAGAGTCAATGAGCAGTTCTTC. The chain combines TRBV29-1 with TRBJ2-1; 8 bases align to TRBD2. This CDR3 comprises 13 residues. With 4 bases clipped from V and 6 bases from J, the junction kept 5 bases outside the gene matches. Looked up from germline, CDR1 is SQVTM and CDR2 is ANQGSEA.

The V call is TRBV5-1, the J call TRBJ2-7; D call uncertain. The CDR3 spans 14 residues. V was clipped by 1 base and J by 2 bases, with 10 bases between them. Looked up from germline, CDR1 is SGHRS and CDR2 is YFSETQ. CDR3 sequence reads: CASSLMRSTYEQYF. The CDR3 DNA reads TGCGCCAGCAGCTTGATGAGGTCAACCTACGAGCAGTACTTC.

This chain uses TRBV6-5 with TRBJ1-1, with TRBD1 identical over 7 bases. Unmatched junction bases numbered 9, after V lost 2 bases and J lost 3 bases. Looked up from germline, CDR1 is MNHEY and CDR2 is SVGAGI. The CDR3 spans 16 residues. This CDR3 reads CASSYTTGRSYTEAFF. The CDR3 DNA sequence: TGTGCCAGCAGTTACACGACAGGGCGGAGCTACACTGAAGCTTTCTTT.

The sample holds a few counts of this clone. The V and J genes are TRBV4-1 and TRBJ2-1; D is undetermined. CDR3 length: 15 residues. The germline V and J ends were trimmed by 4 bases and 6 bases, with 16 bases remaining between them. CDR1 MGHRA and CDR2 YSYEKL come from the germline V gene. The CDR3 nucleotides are TGCGCCAGCAGCCGCGGCGTAGCCCCCCTCAATGAGCAGTTCTTC. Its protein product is CASSRGVAPLNEQFF.

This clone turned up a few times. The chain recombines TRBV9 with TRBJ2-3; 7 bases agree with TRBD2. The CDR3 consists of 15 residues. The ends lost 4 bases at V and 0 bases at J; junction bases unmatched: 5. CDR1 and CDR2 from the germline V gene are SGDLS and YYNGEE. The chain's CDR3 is CASSLRGGSTDTQYF. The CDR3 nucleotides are TGTGCCAGCAGCCTAAGGGGAGGGAGCACAGATACGCAGTATTTT.

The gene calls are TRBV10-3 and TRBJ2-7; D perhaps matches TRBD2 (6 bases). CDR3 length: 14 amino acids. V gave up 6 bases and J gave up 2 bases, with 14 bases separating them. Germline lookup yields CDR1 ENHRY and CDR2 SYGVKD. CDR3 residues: CAIRGGGGTYEQYF. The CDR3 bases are TGTGCCATCAGGGGGGGAGGCGGCACCTACGAGCAGTACTTC.

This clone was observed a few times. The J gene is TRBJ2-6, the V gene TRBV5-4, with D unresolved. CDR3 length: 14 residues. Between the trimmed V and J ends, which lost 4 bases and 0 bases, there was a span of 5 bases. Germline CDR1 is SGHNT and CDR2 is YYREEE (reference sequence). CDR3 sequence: CASSPYSGANVLTF. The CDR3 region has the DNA TGTGCCAGCAGCCCCTACTCTGGGGCCAACGTCCTGACTTTC.

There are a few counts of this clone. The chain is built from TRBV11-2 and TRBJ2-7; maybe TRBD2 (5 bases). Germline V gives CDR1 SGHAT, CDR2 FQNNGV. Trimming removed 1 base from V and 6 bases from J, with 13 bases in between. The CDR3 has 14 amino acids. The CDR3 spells CASSLGRGFSEQYF. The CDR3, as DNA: TGTGCCAGCAGCTTAGGCCGGGGATTTAGCGAGCAGTACTTC.

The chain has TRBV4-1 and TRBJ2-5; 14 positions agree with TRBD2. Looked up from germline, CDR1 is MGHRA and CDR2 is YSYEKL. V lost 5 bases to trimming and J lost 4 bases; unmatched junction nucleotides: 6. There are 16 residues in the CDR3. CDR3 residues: CASSKTSGRAPETQYF. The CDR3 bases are TGCGCCAGCAGCAAGACTAGCGGGAGGGCCCCAGAGACCCAGTACTTC.

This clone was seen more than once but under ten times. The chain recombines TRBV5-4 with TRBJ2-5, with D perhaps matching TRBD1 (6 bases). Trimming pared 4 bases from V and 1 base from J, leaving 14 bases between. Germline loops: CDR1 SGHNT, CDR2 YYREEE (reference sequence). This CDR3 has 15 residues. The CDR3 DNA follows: TGTGCCAGCAGCAAAAAACAGGGCCCCCAAGAGACCCAGTACTTC. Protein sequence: CASSKKQGPQETQYF. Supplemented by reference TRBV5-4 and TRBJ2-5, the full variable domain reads ETGVTQSPTHLIKTRGQQVTLRCSSQSGHNTVSWYQQALGQGPQFIFQYYREEENGRGNFPPRFSGLQFPNYSSELNVNALELDDSALYLCASSKKQGPQETQYFGPGTRLLVL.

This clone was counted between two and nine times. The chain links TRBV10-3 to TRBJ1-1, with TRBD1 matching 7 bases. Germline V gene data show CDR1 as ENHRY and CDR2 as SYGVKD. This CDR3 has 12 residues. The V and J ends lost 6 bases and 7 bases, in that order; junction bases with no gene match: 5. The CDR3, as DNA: TGTGCCATCAGACAGGGGCACAATGAAGCTTTCTTT. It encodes CAIRQGHNEAFF.

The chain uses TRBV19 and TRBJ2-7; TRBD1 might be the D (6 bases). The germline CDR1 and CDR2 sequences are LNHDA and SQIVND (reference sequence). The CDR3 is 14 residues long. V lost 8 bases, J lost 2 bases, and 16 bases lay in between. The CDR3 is CASRQVGGPYEQYF. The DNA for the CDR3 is TGTGCCAGTCGACAGGTTGGAGGACCCTACGAGCAGTACTTC.

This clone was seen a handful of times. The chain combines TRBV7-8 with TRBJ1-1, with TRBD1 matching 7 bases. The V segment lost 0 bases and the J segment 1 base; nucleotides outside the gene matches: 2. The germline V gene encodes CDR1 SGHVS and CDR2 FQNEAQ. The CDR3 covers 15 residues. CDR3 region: CASSLARQGNTEAFF. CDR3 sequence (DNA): TGTGCCAGCAGCTTAGCAAGACAGGGGAACACTGAAGCTTTCTTT.